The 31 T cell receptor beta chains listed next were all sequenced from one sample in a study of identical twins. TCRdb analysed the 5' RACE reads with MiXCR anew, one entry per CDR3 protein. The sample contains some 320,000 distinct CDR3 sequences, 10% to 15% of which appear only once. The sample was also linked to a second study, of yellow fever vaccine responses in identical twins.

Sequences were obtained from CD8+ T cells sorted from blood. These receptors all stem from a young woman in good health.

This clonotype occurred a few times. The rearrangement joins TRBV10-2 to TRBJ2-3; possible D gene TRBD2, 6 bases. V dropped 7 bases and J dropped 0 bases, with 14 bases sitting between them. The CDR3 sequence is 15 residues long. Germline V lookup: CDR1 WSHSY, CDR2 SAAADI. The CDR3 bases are TGCGCCAGCACCCCCCTGGCGGGGAGCACAGATACGCAGTATTTT. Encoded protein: CASTPLAGSTDTQYF.

The CDR3 DNA reads TGTGCCAGCAGCTGGTACAATGAGCAGTTCTTC. This encodes CASSWYNEQFF. The chain joins TRBV27 to TRBJ2-1, with unresolved D. V lost 6 bases, J lost 4 bases, and 4 bases lay in between. The CDR3 is made up of 11 amino acids. Germline loops: CDR1 MNHEY, CDR2 SMNVEV (reference sequence).

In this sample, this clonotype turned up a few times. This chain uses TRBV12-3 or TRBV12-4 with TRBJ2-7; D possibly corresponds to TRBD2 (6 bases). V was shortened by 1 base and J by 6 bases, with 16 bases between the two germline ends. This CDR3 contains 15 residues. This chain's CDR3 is CASSLEAGPPSEQYV. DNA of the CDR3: TGTGCCAGCAGTTTAGAGGCGGGGCCGCCGAGCGAGCAGTACGTC.

The CDR3 sequence: CASSLAWRVLGAQYF. CDR3 in DNA: TGCGCCAGCAGCTTGGCGTGGCGGGTCCTGGGGGCCCAGTACTTC. The V and J genes are TRBV5-1 and TRBJ2-5, with D perhaps assigned TRBD1 or TRBD2 (5 bases each). V was pared by 0 bases and J by 9 bases, with 18 bases between. The CDR3 runs 15 residues. The germline V gene encodes CDR1 SGHRS and CDR2 YFSETQ.

The CDR3 protein is CASSVGDGTPDYSYEQYF. The CDR3 bases are TGTGCCAGCAGCGTAGGGGACGGGACTCCAGACTACTCCTACGAGCAGTACTTC. The V call is TRBV9, the J call TRBJ2-7; TRBD2 might be the D (6 bases). The germline V and J ends were trimmed by 0 bases and 0 bases, with 19 bases remaining between them. Germline V gene sequence: CDR1 SGDLS, CDR2 YYNGEE. This CDR3 comprises 18 residues.

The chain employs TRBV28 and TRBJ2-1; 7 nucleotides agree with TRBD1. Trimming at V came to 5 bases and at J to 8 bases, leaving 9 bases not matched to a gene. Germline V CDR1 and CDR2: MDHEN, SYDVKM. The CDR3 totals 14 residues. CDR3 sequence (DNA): TGTGCCAGCAGTCGGGACAGATTAGTCGATGAGCAGTTCTTC. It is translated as CASSRDRLVDEQFF. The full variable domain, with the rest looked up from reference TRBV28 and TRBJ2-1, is DVKVTQSSRYLVKRTGEKVFLECVQDMDHENMFWYRQDPGLGLRLIYFSYDVKMKEKGDIPEGYSVSREKKERFSLILESASTNQTSMYLCASSRDRLVDEQFFGPGTRLTVL.

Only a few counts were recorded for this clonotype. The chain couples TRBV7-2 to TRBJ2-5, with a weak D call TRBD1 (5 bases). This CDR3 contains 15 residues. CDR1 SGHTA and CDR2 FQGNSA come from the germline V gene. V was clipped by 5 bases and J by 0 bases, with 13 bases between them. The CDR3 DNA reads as TGTGCCAGCAGCGCGATCGACAGTTACCAAGAGACCCAGTACTTC. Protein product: CASSAIDSYQETQYF.

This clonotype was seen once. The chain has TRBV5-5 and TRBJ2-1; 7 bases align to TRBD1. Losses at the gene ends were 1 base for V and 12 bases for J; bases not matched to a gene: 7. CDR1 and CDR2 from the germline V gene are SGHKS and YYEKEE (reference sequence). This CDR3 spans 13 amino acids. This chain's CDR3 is CASSLLGGRGQFF. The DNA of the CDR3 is TGTGCCAGCAGCTTGTTAGGGGGCCGGGGGCAGTTCTTC.

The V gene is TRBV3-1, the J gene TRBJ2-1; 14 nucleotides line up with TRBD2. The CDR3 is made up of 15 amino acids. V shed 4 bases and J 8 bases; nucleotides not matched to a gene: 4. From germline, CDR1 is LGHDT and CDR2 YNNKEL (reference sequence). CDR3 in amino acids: CASSRGLAGVDEQFF. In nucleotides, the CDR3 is TGTGCCAGCAGCCGGGGACTAGCGGGAGTTGATGAGCAGTTCTTC.

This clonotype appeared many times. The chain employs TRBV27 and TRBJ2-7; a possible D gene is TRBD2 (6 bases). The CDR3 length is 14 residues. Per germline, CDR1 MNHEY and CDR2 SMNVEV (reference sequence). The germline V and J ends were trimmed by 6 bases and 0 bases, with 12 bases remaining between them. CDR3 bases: TGTGCCAGCAGGGCTAGGAGGGGCTCCTACGAGCAGTACTTC. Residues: CASRARRGSYEQYF.

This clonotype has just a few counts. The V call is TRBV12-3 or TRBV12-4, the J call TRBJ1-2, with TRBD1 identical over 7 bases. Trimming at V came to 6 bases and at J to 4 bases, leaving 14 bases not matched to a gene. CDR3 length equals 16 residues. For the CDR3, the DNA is TGTGCCAGCAGCGACAGGGTCTTTAACCCGATCTATGGCTACACCTTC. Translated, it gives CASSDRVFNPIYGYTF.

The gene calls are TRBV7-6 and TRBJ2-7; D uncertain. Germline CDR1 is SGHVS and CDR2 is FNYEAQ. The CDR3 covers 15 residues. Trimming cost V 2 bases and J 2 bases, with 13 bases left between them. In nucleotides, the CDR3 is TGTGCCAGCAGCTTATTACCCTTCCAGCCCTACGAGCAGTACTTC. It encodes CASSLLPFQPYEQYF.

The DNA of the CDR3 is TGTGCCAGCAGCTTGACTGGGGTTGGCGAGCAGTACTTC. Its protein product is CASSLTGVGEQYF. The J gene is TRBJ2-7, the V gene TRBV11-2, with D unresolved. Trimming took 3 bases from V and 6 from J, leaving 12 bases between them. The CDR3 totals 13 residues. The germline CDR1 and CDR2 sequences are SGHAT and FQNNGV.

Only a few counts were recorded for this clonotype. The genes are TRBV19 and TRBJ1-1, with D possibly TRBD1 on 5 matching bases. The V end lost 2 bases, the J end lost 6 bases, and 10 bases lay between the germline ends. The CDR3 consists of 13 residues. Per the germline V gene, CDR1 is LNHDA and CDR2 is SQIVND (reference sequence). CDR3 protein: CASSISGGSEAFF. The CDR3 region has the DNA TGTGCCAGTAGTATATCTGGGGGATCTGAAGCTTTCTTT.

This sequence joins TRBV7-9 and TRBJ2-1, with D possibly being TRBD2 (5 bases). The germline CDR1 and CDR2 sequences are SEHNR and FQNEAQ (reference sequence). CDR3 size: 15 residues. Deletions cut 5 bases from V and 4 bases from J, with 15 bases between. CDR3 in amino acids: CASSASLWGYNEQFF. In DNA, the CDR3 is TGTGCCAGCAGCGCTAGCCTTTGGGGTTACAATGAGCAGTTCTTC.

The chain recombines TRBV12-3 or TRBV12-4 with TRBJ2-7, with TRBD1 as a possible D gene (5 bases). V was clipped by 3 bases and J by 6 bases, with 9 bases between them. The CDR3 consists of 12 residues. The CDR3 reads CASSFMGLEQYV. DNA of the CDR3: TGTGCCAGCAGTTTTATGGGGCTCGAGCAGTACGTC.

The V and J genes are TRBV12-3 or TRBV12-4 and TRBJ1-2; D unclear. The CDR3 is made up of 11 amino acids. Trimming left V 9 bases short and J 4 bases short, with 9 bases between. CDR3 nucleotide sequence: TGTGCCAGTGCCACGGCCTATGGCTACACCTTC. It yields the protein CASATAYGYTF.

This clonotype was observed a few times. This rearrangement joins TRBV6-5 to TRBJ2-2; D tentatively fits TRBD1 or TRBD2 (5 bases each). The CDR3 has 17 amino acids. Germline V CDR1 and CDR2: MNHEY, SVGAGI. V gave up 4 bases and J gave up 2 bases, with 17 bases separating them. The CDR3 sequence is CASSSPGRDLNTGELFF. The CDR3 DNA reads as TGTGCCAGCAGTTCCCCGGGCAGGGACCTTAACACCGGGGAGCTGTTTTTT.

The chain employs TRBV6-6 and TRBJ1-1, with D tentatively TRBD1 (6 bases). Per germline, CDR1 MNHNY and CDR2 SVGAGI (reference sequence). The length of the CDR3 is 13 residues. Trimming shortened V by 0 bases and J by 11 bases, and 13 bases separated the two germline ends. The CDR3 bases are TGTGCCAGCAGTTACTCACCAGGGGAGGTGGCTTTCTTT. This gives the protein CASSYSPGEVAFF.

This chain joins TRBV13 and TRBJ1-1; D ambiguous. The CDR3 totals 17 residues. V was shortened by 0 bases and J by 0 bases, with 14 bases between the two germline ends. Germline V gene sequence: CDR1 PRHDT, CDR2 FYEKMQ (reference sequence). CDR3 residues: CASSLGLREQVNTEAFF. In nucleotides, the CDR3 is TGTGCCAGCAGCTTAGGCCTAAGGGAGCAAGTGAACACTGAAGCTTTCTTT.

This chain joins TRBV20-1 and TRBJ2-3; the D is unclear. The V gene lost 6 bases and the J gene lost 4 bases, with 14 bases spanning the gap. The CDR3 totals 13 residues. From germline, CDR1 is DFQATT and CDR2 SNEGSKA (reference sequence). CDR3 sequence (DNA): TGCAGTGCCCTTCGGGTTAGCTCAGATACGCAGTATTTT. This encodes CSALRVSSDTQYF.

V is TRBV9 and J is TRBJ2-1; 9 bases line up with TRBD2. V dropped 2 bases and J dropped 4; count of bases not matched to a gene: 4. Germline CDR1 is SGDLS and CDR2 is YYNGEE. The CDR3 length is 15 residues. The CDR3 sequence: CASSVGGGDYNEQFF. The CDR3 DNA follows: TGTGCCAGCAGCGTGGGCGGGGGGGATTACAATGAGCAGTTCTTC.

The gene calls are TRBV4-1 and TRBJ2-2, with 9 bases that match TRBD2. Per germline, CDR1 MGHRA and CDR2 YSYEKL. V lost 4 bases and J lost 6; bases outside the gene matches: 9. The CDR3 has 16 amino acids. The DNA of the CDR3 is TGCGCCAGCAGCCCATCAAAGGCGGGGGGGGCCGGGGAGCTGTTTTTT. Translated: CASSPSKAGGAGELFF.

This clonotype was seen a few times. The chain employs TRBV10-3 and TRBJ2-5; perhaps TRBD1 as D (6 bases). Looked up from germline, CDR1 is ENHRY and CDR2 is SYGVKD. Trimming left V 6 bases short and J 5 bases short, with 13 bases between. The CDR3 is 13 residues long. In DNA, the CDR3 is TGTGCCATCAGCACAGGGTTGTGGGAGACCCAGTACTTC. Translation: CAISTGLWETQYF.

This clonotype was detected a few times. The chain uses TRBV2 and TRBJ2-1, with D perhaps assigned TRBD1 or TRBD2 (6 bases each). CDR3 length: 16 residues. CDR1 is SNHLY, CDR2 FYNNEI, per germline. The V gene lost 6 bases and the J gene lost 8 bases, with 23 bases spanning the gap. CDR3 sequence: CASRTRGGSFIDEQFF. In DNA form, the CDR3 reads TGTGCCAGCAGAACGAGAGGGGGGTCATTTATCGATGAGCAGTTCTTC. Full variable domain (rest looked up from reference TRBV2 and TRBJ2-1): EPEVTQTPSHQVTQMGQEVILRCVPISNHLYFYWYRQILGQKVEFLVSFYNNEISEKSEIFDDQFSVERPDGSNFTLKIRSTKLEDSAMYFCASRTRGGSFIDEQFFGPGTRLTVL.

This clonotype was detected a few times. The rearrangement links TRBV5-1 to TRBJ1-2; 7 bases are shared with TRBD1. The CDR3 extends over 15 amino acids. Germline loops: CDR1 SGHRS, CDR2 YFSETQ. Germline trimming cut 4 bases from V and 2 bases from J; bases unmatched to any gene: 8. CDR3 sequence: CASSPEGQENYGYTF. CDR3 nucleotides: TGCGCCAGCAGCCCCGAAGGACAGGAAAACTATGGCTACACCTTC.

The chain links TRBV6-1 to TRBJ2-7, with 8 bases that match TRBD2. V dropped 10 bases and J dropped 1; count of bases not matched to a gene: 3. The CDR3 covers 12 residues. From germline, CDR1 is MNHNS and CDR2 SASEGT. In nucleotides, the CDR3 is TGTGCCACCGGGAGGGGATCCTACGAGCAGTACGTC. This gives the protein CATGRGSYEQYV.

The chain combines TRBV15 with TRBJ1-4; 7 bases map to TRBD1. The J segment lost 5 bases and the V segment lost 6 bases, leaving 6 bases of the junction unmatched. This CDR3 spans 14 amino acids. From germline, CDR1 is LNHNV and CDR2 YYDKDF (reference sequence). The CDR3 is CATRGGQENEKLFF. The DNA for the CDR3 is TGTGCCACCAGAGGAGGACAGGAAAATGAAAAACTGTTTTTT.

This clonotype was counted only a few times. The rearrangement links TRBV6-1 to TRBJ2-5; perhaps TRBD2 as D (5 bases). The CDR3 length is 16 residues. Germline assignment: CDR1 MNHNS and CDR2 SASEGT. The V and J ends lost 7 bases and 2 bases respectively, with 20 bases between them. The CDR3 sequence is CASISRMDPGQETQYF. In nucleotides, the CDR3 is TGTGCCAGCATAAGTCGCATGGACCCGGGGCAAGAGACCCAGTACTTC.

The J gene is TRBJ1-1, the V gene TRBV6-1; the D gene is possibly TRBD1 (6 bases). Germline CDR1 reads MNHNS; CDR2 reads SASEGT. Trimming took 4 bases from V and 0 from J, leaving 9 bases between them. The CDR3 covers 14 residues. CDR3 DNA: TGTGCCAGCAGTGGGGGACACCTGAACACTGAAGCTTTCTTT. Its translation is CASSGGHLNTEAFF.

CDR3 sequence: CSARESDAFF. CDR3 nucleotide sequence: TGCAGTGCTAGAGAAAGCGACGCTTTCTTT. The J gene is TRBJ1-1, the V gene TRBV20-1, with no clear D. Germline V gene sequence: CDR1 DFQATT, CDR2 SNEGSKA (reference sequence). V lost 0 bases and J lost 11, with 7 bases in between. This CDR3 is built from 10 residues.